This TCR beta chain was recorded in a study of memory CD4+ T cells and cytomegalovirus serostatus. The overall study: Of the healthy Belgian adults, under 10 were CMV seropositive and 20 to 30 seronegative.

Assay used: immunoSEQ multiplex PCR; TCRdb lists only in-frame clones, some missing. Of over 65,000 clones in the sample, roughly 78% were seen once. Study conclusions and caveats: The CMV-associated TCR signature appears largely within the CD4+ memory repertoire.

The sort gate was single viable CD3+CD4+CD8-CD45RO+ cells for memory CD4+ T cells. In the case of this clone: No antigen is known for it.

This receptor was taken from an adult in good health and CMV-seropositive. Sequencing was done on a sample of memory CD4+ T cells from blood.

The DNA of the CDR3 is TGTGCCAGCAGTTTATCGAACAGGGGAATCACCTACGAGCAGTACTTC. It codes for CASSLSNRGITYEQYF. The chain recombines TRBV27 with TRBJ2-7; 7 bases are shared with TRBD1. CDR3 length: 16 residues. Germline CDR1 reads MNHEY; CDR2 reads SMNVEV (reference sequence). V lost 0 bases, J lost 2 bases, and 7 bases stayed unmatched.